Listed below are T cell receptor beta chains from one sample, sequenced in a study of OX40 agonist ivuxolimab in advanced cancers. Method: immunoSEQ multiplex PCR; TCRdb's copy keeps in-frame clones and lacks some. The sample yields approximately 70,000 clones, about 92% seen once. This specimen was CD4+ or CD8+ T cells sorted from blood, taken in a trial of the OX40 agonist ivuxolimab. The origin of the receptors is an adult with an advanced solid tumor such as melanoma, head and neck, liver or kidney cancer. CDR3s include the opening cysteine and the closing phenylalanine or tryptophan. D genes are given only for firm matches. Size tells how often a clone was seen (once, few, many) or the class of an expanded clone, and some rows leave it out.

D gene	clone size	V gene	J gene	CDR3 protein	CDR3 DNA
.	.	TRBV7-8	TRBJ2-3	CASRGQGSTDTQYF	TGTGCCAGCAGAGGCCAGGGGAGCACAGATACGCAGTATTTT
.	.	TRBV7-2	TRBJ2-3	CASNLRGALGTDTQYF	TGTGCCAGCAACTTACGGGGGGCGCTTGGCACAGATACGCAGTATTTT
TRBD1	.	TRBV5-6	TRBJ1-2	CASSLHRGPYGYTF	TGTGCCAGCAGCTTGCACAGGGGCCCGTATGGCTACACCTTC
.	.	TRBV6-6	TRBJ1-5	CASSYGDRNQPQHF	TGTGCCAGCAGTTACGGGGACCGGAATCAGCCCCAGCATTTT
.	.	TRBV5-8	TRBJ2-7	CASSLFTAYEQYF	TGTGCCAGCAGCTTATTCACAGCCTACGAGCAGTACTTC
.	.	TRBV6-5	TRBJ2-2	CASSPVVRDTGELFF	TGTGCCAGCAGCCCAGTCGTCAGGGACACCGGGGAGCTGTTTTTT
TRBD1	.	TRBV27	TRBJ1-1	CASSSLPTGARGTEAFF	TGTGCCAGCAGTTCACTTCCTACAGGGGCGAGGGGCACTGAAGCTTTCTTT
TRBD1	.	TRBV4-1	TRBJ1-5	CASSQVGGRGRFQPQHF	TGCGCCAGCAGCCAAGTGGGGGGCAGGGGGCGCTTCCAGCCCCAGCATTTT
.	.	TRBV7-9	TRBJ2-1	CASSLDRSGDEQFF	TGTGCCAGCAGCTTAGATCGGAGTGGCGATGAGCAGTTCTTC
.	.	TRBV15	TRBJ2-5	CATSRTVQETQYF	TGTGCCACCAGCAGGACAGTACAAGAGACCCAGTACTTC
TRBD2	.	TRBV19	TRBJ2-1	CASSISGSSYNEQFF	TGTGCCAGTAGTATCAGCGGGAGCTCCTACAATGAGCAGTTCTTC
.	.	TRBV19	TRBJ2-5	CASSAPLDSKQETQYF	TGTGCCAGTAGCGCCCCACTAGACAGTAAACAAGAGACCCAGTACTTC
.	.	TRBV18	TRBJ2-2	CASSPELGFTGELFF	TGTGCCAGCTCCCCAGAACTGGGCTTCACCGGGGAGCTGTTTTTT
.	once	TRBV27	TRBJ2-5	CASSFRQNQETQYF	TGTGCCAGCAGTTTCCGACAGAACCAAGAGACCCAGTACTTC
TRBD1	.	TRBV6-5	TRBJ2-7	CASSRGQGREQYF	TGTGCCAGCAGCCGAGGACAGGGGAGGGAGCAGTACTTC
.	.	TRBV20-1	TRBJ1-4	CSASRDEKLFF	TGCAGTGCTAGCAGGGACGAAAAACTGTTTTTT
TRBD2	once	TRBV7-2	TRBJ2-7	CASSPRAGLAFSYEQYF	TGTGCCAGCAGCCCCCGGGCGGGACTAGCGTTTTCCTACGAGCAGTACTTC
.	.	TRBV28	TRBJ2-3	CASRTRTDTQYF	TGTGCCAGCAGGACGAGAACAGATACGCAGTATTTT
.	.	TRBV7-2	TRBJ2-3	CASSKDFRTDTQYF	TGTGCCAGCAGCAAGGACTTTCGCACAGATACGCAGTATTTT
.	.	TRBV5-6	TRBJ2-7	CASSTGREQYF	TGTGCCAGCAGCACGGGACGAGAGCAGTACTTC
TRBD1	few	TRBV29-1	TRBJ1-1	CSVSRTGPEAFF	TGCAGCGTCTCTCGGACAGGCCCTGAAGCTTTCTTT
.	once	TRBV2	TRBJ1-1	CASSAEGWGEAFF	TGTGCCAGCAGTGCGGAGGGGTGGGGAGAAGCTTTCTTT
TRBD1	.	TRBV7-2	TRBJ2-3	CASSSTGATDTQYF	TGTGCCAGCAGCTCGACAGGGGCAACAGATACGCAGTATTTT
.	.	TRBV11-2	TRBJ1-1	CASSLDPLRGTEAFF	TGTGCCAGCAGCTTAGATCCGTTAAGGGGCACTGAAGCTTTCTTT
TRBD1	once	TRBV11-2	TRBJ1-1	CASSTMRTGSTEAFF	TGTGCCAGCAGCACAATGAGGACAGGGAGCACTGAAGCTTTCTTT
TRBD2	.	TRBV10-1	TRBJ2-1	CASSGAGVRATANEQFF	TGCGCCAGCAGCGGTGCGGGAGTAAGGGCTACGGCCAATGAGCAGTTCTTC
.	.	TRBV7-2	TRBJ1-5	CASSFYSNQPQHF	TGTGCCAGCAGCTTCTATAGCAATCAGCCCCAGCATTTT
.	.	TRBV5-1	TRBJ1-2	CASSLATDSLSYGYTF	TGCGCCAGCAGCTTGGCGACGGACAGCTTGTCCTATGGCTACACCTTC
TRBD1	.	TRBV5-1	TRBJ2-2	CASSRQGPLNTGELFF	TGCGCCAGCAGTCGACAGGGGCCACTGAACACCGGGGAGCTGTTTTTT
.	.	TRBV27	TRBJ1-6	CASSFGSSYNSPLHF	TGTGCCAGCAGTTTCGGAAGCTCCTATAATTCACCCCTCCACTTT
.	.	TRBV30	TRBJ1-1	CAWSGRTLTLNTEAFF	TGTGCCTGGAGCGGTAGGACACTAACTTTGAACACTGAAGCTTTCTTT
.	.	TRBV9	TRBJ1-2	CASSTGGKNYGYTF	TGTGCCAGCAGCACCGGGGGGAAAAACTATGGCTACACCTTC
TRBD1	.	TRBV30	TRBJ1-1	CAWRQGDTEAFF	TGTGCCTGGAGACAGGGGGACACTGAAGCTTTCTTT
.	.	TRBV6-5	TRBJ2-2	CASSYGTPNTGELFF	TGTGCCAGCAGTTACGGGACACCGAACACCGGGGAGCTGTTTTTT
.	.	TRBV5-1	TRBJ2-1	CASSLSGDGYNEQFF	TGCGCCAGCAGCTTATCCGGGGACGGGTACAATGAGCAGTTCTTC
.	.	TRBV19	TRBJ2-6	CASNTGSGANVLTF	TGTGCCAGTAATACAGGGTCTGGGGCCAACGTCCTGACTTTC
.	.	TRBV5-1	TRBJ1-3	CASSLAGPLSGNTIYF	TGCGCCAGCAGCTTGGCAGGGCCACTCTCTGGAAACACCATATATTTT
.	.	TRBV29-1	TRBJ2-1	CSGAGLISYNEQFF	TGCAGCGGGGCGGGATTAATCTCCTACAATGAGCAGTTCTTC
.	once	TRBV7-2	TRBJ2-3	CASSRASRSTDTQYF	TGTGCCAGCAGCAGAGCTAGCAGAAGCACAGATACGCAGTATTTT
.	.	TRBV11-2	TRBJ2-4	CASSLGEGSGNIQYF	TGTGCCAGCAGCTTAGGCGAGGGGTCCGGAAACATTCAGTACTTC
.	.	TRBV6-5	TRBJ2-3	CASSYSRVGPDTQYF	TGTGCCAGCAGTTACTCGAGAGTGGGGCCAGATACGCAGTATTTT
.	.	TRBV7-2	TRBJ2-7	CASSLEGLGLYEQYF	TGTGCCAGCAGCTTAGAAGGGCTGGGGCTCTACGAGCAGTACTTC
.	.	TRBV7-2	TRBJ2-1	CASRTRSDPYNEQFF	TGTGCCAGCAGGACAAGGTCGGACCCTTACAATGAGCAGTTCTTC
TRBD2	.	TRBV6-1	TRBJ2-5	CASSAGTSGRSQETQYF	TGTGCCAGCAGTGCCGGGACTAGCGGGAGGTCTCAAGAGACCCAGTACTTC
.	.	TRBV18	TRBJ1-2	CASSPSTDSYGYTF	TGTGCCAGCTCACCGTCGACGGATTCCTATGGCTACACCTTC